This T cell receptor beta chain was captured in a study of regulatory T cells in long-lasting Graves disease (dated by TCRdb to the early 2020s). Regarding the complete study: Newly diagnosed Graves' disease patients had taken antithyroid drugs for less than 3 months. Peripheral blood TCR sequencing and RNA sequencing compared persistent Graves' disease patients with newly diagnosed Graves' disease patients. The study took place in China and was registered as a clinical trial. TCR sequencing covered around 13 persistent and 20 or so newly diagnosed Graves' disease patients, about 35 samples in total. The full study reports these points: Compared with newly diagnosed patients, persistent Graves' disease patients had lower TCR Shannon entropy and fewer highly expanded clones, which suggests clonal expansion. Preferential use of TRBV28, TRBJ1-2 and TRBJ2-5 was observed in persistent disease, whereas TRBV20-1 and TRBJ2-1 were favored in newly diagnosed disease. Only peripheral blood was studied, because thyroid tissue, the primary lesion, was inaccessible. Persistent patients shared more public clonotypes among themselves (2,741) than newly diagnosed patients did (over 900). The authors acknowledged the small sample size as a limitation that may reduce accuracy. Only the TCR beta chain was sequenced and analyzed.

The time point label for this specimen denotes: newly diagnosed GD, antithyroid drugs for less than 3 months. RNA was extracted from PBMCs in TRIzol for both TCR sequencing and RNA sequencing. The diagnosis of Graves' disease followed American Thyroid Association guidelines. Patients for the study were recruited at an endocrinology department in Xi'an, China. Each patient gave approximately 9 milliliters of peripheral blood, collected in an EDTA anticoagulant tube. Ficoll Paque Plus density gradient separation was used to isolate PBMCs, and no further T cell sorting was done. An Agilent 2100 Bioanalyzer and agarose gel were used to assess RNA quality, and a NanoDrop 2000 was used to measure RNA concentration. Library preparation was by multiplex PCR. TCRdb lists the instrument as Illumina HiSeq 4000. iRepertoire HTBI primers and Arm-PCR amplification of CDR3 regions were used to construct TCR beta libraries. PCR products were gel purified before sequencing. In the authors' own workflow: Gene usage analysis of CDR3 amino acid clonotypes used the approximately 62 TRBV and more than 13 TRBJ segments found across samples. COPE and FqMerger were used to merge the filtered high-quality paired reads into contigs. BLAST was used to align contigs to IMGT TRBV, TRBD and TRBJ reference genes, and CDR3 was defined according to IMGT. Any clonotype with a frequency above 0.1% was classified as a highly expanded clone. Shannon entropy was used to measure repertoire diversity, and the Gini coefficient was used to measure V-J evenness. A clonotype found in more than one individual was treated as public. Clones were called with MiXCR by TCRdb after fastp trimmed the public reads at Q25, and only in-frame beta chains were retained. Rows with one shared CDR3 protein collapse into an entry with the most common genes and DNA. These V and J calls rely on TCRdb rather than the paper's analysis. This sample gives roughly 360,000 distinct CDR3 sequences in total; roughly 12% of them show up just once. About 19% of the sample belongs to the ten largest clones.

This clonotype was recorded at least ten times. Its antigen is currently not known. Within one base of it there is no much larger clone, and no base qualities were kept. The germline V gene gives CDR1 as SGHAT and CDR2 as FQNNGV. The CDR3 measures 22 amino acids from cysteine to phenylalanine. The kept DNA is CDR3 alone, 66 bases in frame from the first base. The germline V end is reduced by 0 bases and the J end by 2 bases; junction bases left unmatched: 18. The sample also formed part of further work on T cells in Graves' hyperthyroidism and ophthalmopathy. The second study, in turn, reports: A patient counted as having stable Graves' hyperthyroidism if no progression to ophthalmopathy occurred over 18 months of follow-up. Hyperthyroidism patients were newly diagnosed, with disease duration under 2 months, and aged 18 to 65 years. The study excluded patients with uncontrolled infections, other autoimmune diseases, pregnancy or lactation. Diagnoses were established on the basis of clinical symptoms, serum thyroxine and TRAb, thyroid ultrasound, and orbital computed tomography. For the first round of RT-PCR on the TCR CDR3, the HTBI primer set was used together with the Qiagen OneStep RT-PCR kit. Blood samples also contained most of the expanded thyroid clonotypes (frequency above 0.001), which suggests that blood repertoires may reflect thyroid immune responses. A model built on a 13 V-J signature distinguished ophthalmopathy from stable hyperthyroidism, reaching 85% to 90% sensitivity and 81% to 83% specificity in cross-validation and 80%/75% in testing. In validation, the model predicted progression to ophthalmopathy a median of around six months before onset, with roughly 70% sensitivity and roughly 77% specificity. To identify TCR V-J signatures that set the groups apart, the researchers used a discovery cohort of more than 95 patients, made up of 43 with Graves' ophthalmopathy and about 60 with stable Graves' hyperthyroidism. Whether ophthalmopathy could be predicted prospectively was tested in an independent validation cohort made up of about 20 hyperthyroidism patients plus 17 patients who later progressed to ophthalmopathy. The approximately 100 discovery patients were randomly split 7:3 into training and test sets. In addition, the study compared T-cell repertoires in thyroid tissue and in blood from six Graves' hyperthyroidism patients. Following sampling, methimazole starting at 30 mg daily was given to hyperthyroidism patients, and high-dose intravenous methylprednisolone was given to ophthalmopathy patients. Libraries were constructed in a second round of multiplex PCR, after which size selection and purification were performed. Libraries were sequenced paired-end with 100 bp reads on an Illumina HiSeq2000. SOAPnuke was used to process the raw data, with reads discarded if the reads contained adapters or uncalled bases, had a mean Phred below 15, or lacked an exact constant-primer or identifier match. High-quality paired reads were merged with COPE v1.2.5, and unique nucleotide sequences were defined as clonotypes. MiTCR v1.1 was used to align clonotypes to the IMGT TRBV, TRBD and TRBJ reference segments. Analysis was restricted to V-J combinations with a frequency above 0.0001, which covered roughly 99% of repertoires. A TCS score was defined as the ratio between F50 (clonal expansion) and ExV (chaos), using BLOSUM62-based TCRdist between CDR3 peptides within each V-J. Welch's t-statistics and random forest reduced 450 to 600 V-J features to roughly 13, which were used in a naive Bayes classifier (R e1071). Sample size was not statistically predetermined, and blinding of investigators to group allocation was not performed. According to the paper, TCR Vbeta CDR3 sequencing was carried out on 135 peripheral blood samples, which came from over 40 ophthalmopathy, 75 or so hyperthyroidism and 17 progressor patients.

The V and J segments used are TRBV11-2 and TRBJ2-3; 12 nucleotides in the junction match TRBD2. This sequence originates from a young woman with Graves disease. Donor details come from another sample of the same person, matched by shared clones. Specimen: peripheral blood mononuclear cells (PBMCs), collected at new diagnosis, from a patient treated with antithyroid drugs. The DNA sequence follows: TGTGCCAGCAGCTTAGATCGGGAGGGCCTAGCGGGAGGGCCTACCGCCACAGATACGCAGTATTTT. This yields the protein CASSLDREGLAGGPTATDTQYF.